The next 28 T cell receptor beta chains were all read from a single sample in a study of CXCR3-negative and CXCR3-positive naive CD8 T cells. General study points: TRB CDR3 hydrophobicity was greater in CXCR3-positive naive cells than in CXCR3-negative naive cells.

UMI labels and 5' RACE were used to prepare the TRB cDNA libraries. After re-calling the 5' RACE reads, TCRdb lists one entry per CDR3 protein, DNA absent. In total, the table holds 50,000 to 60,000 distinct CDR3 sequences. Antigens for these TCRs are unknown. Sequenced sample: naive CXCR3+ CD8+ T cells from blood. Subset in this sample: CD45RO-CCR7+CD27+CD95- naive CD8+ T cells expressing CXCR3 (TNR3+). The receptor source for this set is a human donor in good health. Some clones in this sample may be carry-over from other donors' samples.

The chain links TRBV6-5 to TRBJ2-1; TCRdb names TRBD1, which stays unverified in the absence of DNA. This CDR3 is 11 amino acids long. Germline V gene sequence: CDR1 MNHEY, CDR2 SVGAGI. The CDR3 is CAAGPYNEQFF.

V usage is TRBV6-2 or TRBV6-3 and J usage is TRBJ2-7; there is no DNA to check the TCRdb D call of TRBD2. The CDR3 is 13 residues long. The germline gives CDR1 MNHEY, CDR2 SVGEGT. CDR3: CASGGYVLYEQYF.

The gene calls are TRBV4-3 and TRBJ2-1; TCRdb proposes TRBD2, but this gene call is untestable without DNA. The CDR3 is 17 amino acids. Germline V lookup: CDR1 LGHNA, CDR2 YSLEER. The CDR3 loop reads CASSQAPHGPSYNEQFF.

V and J are TRBV5-5 and TRBJ1-6. CDR3 size: 19 residues. Germline CDR1 SGHKS, CDR2 YYEKEE (reference sequence). CDR3 region: CASSLGALEVVTYNSPLHF.

This sequence joins TRBV20-1 and TRBJ1-4. CDR1 and CDR2 (germline): DFQATT, SNEGSKA (reference sequence). This CDR3 is 15 amino acids long. The CDR3 spells CSVILGVATNEKLFF.

The CDR3 protein is CASSLGPSSLAAYEQYF. V gene TRBV11-2 combines with J gene TRBJ2-7; TCRdb's D call of TRBD2 is untestable without DNA. Germline V gene sequence: CDR1 SGHAT, CDR2 FQNNGV. The CDR3 consists of 17 residues.

The J gene is TRBJ2-1, the V gene TRBV21-1; the TCRdb call, TRBD1, lacks DNA for checking. TRBV21-1 is annotated as a pseudogene. This CDR3 contains 15 residues. The CDR3 spells CASSKPGTGHNEQFF.

The chain combines TRBV5-1 with TRBJ2-7. Germline CDR1 reads SGHRS; CDR2 reads YFSETQ. This CDR3 has 15 amino acids. The chain's CDR3 is CASSLWAGGSYEQYF. Combining the CDR3 with reference TRBV5-1 and TRBJ2-7 gives the whole variable domain KAGVTQTPRYLIKTRGQQVTLSCSPISGHRSVSWYQQTPGQGLQFLFEYFSETQRNKGNFPGRFSGRQFSNSRSEMNVSTLELGDSALYLCASSLWAGGSYEQYFGPGTRLTVT.

The CDR3 region is CAISAGDEQYF. This chain connects TRBV10-3 to TRBJ2-7; without DNA, the TCRdb call of TRBD1 cannot be checked. This CDR3 comprises 11 residues. Germline V gene data show CDR1 as ENHRY and CDR2 as SYGVKD.

The J gene is TRBJ2-5, the V gene TRBV7-3; TCRdb reports TRBD1, a call that lacks DNA to check it against. The CDR3 totals 16 residues. CDR1 is SGHTA, CDR2 FQGTGA, per germline. The CDR3 protein is CASSLNLGGPQETQYF.

The chain combines TRBV25-1 with TRBJ2-5. The CDR3 consists of 11 residues. Germline assignment: CDR1 MGHDK and CDR2 SYGVNS. The chain's CDR3 is CASSEGETQYF.

The chain links TRBV7-9 to TRBJ2-7; TCRdb lists TRBD2, though no DNA is available to test this call. This CDR3 region has 15 residues. Per the germline V gene, CDR1 is SEHNR and CDR2 is FQNEAQ (reference sequence). This chain's CDR3 is CASSSSLADPYEQYF.

This chain joins TRBV19 and TRBJ2-1. Per the germline V gene, CDR1 is LNHDA and CDR2 is SQIVND (reference sequence). CDR3 length: 13 residues. This CDR3 is CASTATSYNEQFF. The whole variable domain, filled in from reference TRBV19 and TRBJ2-1, reads DGGITQSPKYLFRKEGQNVTLSCEQNLNHDAMYWYRQDPGQGLRLIYYSQIVNDFQKGDIAEGYSVSREKKESFPLTVTSAQKNPTAFYLCASTATSYNEQFFGPGTRLTVL.

The genes are TRBV7-8 and TRBJ1-5; the TCRdb call, TRBD1, lacks DNA for checking. CDR1 is SGHVS and CDR2 is FQNEAQ in the germline V gene. The CDR3 length is 16 residues. CDR3 protein: CASRRQGAVLNQPQHF.

This chain connects TRBV7-9 to TRBJ2-7; TCRdb's D gene call, TRBD1, goes unchecked for lack of DNA. Germline CDR1 SEHNR, CDR2 FQNEAQ (reference sequence). There are 18 residues in the CDR3. CDR3 protein: CASSLGDGGGQYSYEQYF. Combining the CDR3 with reference TRBV7-9 and TRBJ2-7 gives the whole variable domain DTGVSQNPRHKITKRGQNVTFRCDPISEHNRLYWYRQTLGQGPEFLTYFQNEAQLEKSRLLSDRFSAERPKGSFSTLEIQRTEQGDSAMYLCASSLGDGGGQYSYEQYFGPGTRLTVT.

V is TRBV20-1 and J is TRBJ2-2. This CDR3 region has 12 residues. Germline V gene data show CDR1 as DFQATT and CDR2 as SNEGSKA (reference sequence). The CDR3 loop reads CSANRNTGELFF.

V gene TRBV29-1 combines with J gene TRBJ1-2; TCRdb reports TRBD1, a call that lacks DNA to check it against. Germline V gene lookup returns CDR1 SQVTM and CDR2 ANQGSEA. The CDR3 consists of 17 residues. CDR3 sequence: CSVEEGQEAFINYGYTF.

The gene calls are TRBV19 and TRBJ1-1. The CDR3 is made up of 15 amino acids. Germline CDR1 reads LNHDA; CDR2 reads SQIVND (reference sequence). The chain's CDR3 is CASADPVRGPTEAFF.

This chain connects TRBV7-9 to TRBJ1-4. Germline V gene lookup returns CDR1 SEHNR and CDR2 FQNEAQ (reference sequence). The CDR3 sequence is 16 residues long. CDR3 sequence: CASSRMGGLEGEKLFF.

The J gene is TRBJ1-1, the V gene TRBV20-1; lacking DNA, the TRBD1 call made by TCRdb goes unchecked. The CDR3 spans 12 residues. The V gene's germline CDR1 is DFQATT and CDR2 SNEGSKA (reference sequence). The CDR3 region is CSANRQNTEAFF.

The CDR3 sequence is CASRGQGYEQYF. V gene TRBV10-2 combines with J gene TRBJ2-7; without DNA, the TCRdb call of TRBD1 cannot be checked. Per germline, CDR1 WSHSY and CDR2 SAAADI. This CDR3 comprises 12 residues.

V and J are TRBV29-1 and TRBJ2-3; TCRdb designates TRBD1, a call that cannot be tested without DNA. Germline V lookup: CDR1 SQVTM, CDR2 ANQGSEA. There are 14 residues in the CDR3. CDR3: CSPLDGGEADTQYF.

The chain employs TRBV7-3 and TRBJ2-2. Germline-derived CDR1 and CDR2 are SGHTA and FQGTGA. This CDR3 is 13 amino acids long. The CDR3 reads CASSALYTGELFF.

The chain combines TRBV10-3 with TRBJ2-5; TCRdb calls TRBD1, which cannot be checked without DNA. Germline CDR1 ENHRY, CDR2 SYGVKD. This CDR3 is built from 15 residues. The CDR3 reads CAISDRGQSQETQYF.

This chain links TRBV7-9 with TRBJ2-7; the D gene TCRdb calls, TRBD1, cannot be checked with no DNA. CDR3 length equals 14 residues. Germline-derived CDR1 and CDR2 are SEHNR and FQNEAQ (reference sequence). The CDR3: CASSSPSDFPEQYF.

The V gene is TRBV7-2, the J gene TRBJ2-3; TCRdb's D call, TRBD2, is unchecked because there is no DNA. CDR1 and CDR2 from the germline V gene are SGHTA and FQGNSA. This CDR3 spans 14 amino acids. CDR3 loop: CASSLWLAGDTQYF.

The chain is built from TRBV7-6 and TRBJ1-2; TCRdb's D call of TRBD1 is untestable without DNA. The CDR3 has 14 residues. Germline V gene sequence: CDR1 SGHVS, CDR2 FNYEAQ. CDR3 protein: CASSLETGGWGYTF.

The chain recombines TRBV20-1 with TRBJ2-7. Germline-derived CDR1 and CDR2 are DFQATT and SNEGSKA (reference sequence). The CDR3 sequence is 13 residues long. The CDR3 sequence: CSARDHRFDEQYF.